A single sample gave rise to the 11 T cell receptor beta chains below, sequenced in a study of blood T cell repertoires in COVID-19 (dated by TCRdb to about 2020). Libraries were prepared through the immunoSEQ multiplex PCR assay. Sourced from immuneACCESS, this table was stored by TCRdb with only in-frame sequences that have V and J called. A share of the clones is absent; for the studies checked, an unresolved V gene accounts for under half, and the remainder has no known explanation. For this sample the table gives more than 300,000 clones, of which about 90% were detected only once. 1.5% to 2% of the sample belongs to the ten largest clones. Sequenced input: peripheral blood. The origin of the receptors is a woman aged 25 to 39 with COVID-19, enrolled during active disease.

DNA for the CDR3: TGTGCCAGCAGTTATCAGGGGCACAATGAGCAGTTCTTC. It translates to CASSYQGHNEQFF. V usage is TRBV6-5 and J usage is TRBJ2-1, with D perhaps TRBD1 (6 bases). The CDR3 extends over 13 amino acids. V was shortened by 3 bases and J by 5 bases, with 8 bases between the two germline ends. Germline V gene lookup returns CDR1 MNHEY and CDR2 SVGAGI.

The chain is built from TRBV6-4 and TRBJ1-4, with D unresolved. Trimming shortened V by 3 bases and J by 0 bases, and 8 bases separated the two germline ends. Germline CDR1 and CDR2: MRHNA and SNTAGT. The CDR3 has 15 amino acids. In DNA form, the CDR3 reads TGTGCCAGCAGTGATAGCGACCCAACTAATGAAAAACTGTTTTTT. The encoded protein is CASSDSDPTNEKLFF.

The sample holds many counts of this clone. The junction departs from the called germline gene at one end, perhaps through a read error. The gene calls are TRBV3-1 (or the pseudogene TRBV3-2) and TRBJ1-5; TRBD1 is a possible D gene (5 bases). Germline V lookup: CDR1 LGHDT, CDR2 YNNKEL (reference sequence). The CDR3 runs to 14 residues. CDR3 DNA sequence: TGTGCCAGCAGTCAAGATCCGGGGGGTCAGCCCCAGCATTTT. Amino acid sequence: CASSQDPGGQPQHF.

Here the CDR3 reads CASRQDRYNEQFF. DNA of the CDR3: TGTGCCAGTCGACAGGACAGATACAATGAGCAGTTCTTC. The chain is built from TRBV2 and TRBJ2-1, with a possible D match to TRBD1 (6 bases). The V end lost 9 bases, the J end lost 4 bases, and 13 bases lay between the germline ends. The CDR3 contains 13 residues. From germline, CDR1 is SNHLY and CDR2 FYNNEI.

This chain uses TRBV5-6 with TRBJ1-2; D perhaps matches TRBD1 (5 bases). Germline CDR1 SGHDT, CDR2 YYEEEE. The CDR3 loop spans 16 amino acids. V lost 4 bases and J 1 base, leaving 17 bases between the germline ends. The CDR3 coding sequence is TGTGCCAGCAGCGCCAGAAGACAGTCTTTTAACTATGGCTACACCTTC. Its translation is CASSARRQSFNYGYTF.

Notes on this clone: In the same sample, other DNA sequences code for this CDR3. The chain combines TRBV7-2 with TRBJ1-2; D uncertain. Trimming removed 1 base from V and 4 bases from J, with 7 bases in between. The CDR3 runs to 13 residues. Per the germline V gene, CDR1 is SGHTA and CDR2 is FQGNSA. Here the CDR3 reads CASSLDRGYGYTF. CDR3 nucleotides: TGTGCCAGCAGCTTAGATCGGGGCTATGGCTACACCTTC.

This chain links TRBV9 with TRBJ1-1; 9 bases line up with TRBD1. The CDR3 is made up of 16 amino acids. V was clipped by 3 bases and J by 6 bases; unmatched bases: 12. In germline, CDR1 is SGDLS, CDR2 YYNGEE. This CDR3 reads CASSAGTGSTGAEAFF. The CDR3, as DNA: TGTGCCAGCAGCGCAGGGACAGGGTCAACGGGCGCTGAAGCTTTCTTT.

CDR3 nucleotide sequence: TGTGCCATCAGTGAGTCATCCTGGGGAGCTTCCTACAATGAGCAGTTCTTC. It specifies CAISESSWGASYNEQFF. The chain carries TRBV10-3 and TRBJ2-1; a possible D gene is TRBD2 (5 bases). The germline V gene has CDR1 ENHRY and CDR2 SYGVKD. Trimming took off 0 bases at V and 1 base at J, with 13 bases between the two ends. The CDR3 totals 17 residues.

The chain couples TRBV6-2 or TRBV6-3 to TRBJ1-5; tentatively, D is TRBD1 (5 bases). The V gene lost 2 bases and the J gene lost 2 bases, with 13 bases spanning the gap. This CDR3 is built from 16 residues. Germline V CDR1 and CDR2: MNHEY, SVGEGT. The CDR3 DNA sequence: TGTGCCAGCAGTTACGGTTGGGGCAATGGCAATCAGCCCCAGCATTTT. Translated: CASSYGWGNGNQPQHF.

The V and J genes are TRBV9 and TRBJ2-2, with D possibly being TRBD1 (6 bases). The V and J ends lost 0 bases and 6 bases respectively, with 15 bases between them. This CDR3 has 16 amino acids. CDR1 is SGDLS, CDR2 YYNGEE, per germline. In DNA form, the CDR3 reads TGTGCCAGCAGCGTAGGGGCAGGGGATGTTTCCGGGGAGCTGTTTTTT. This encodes CASSVGAGDVSGELFF. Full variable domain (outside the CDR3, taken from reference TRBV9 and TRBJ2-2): DSGVTQTPKHLITATGQRVTLRCSPRSGDLSVYWYQQSLDQGLQFLIQYYNGEERAKGNILERFSAQQFPDLHSELNLSSLELGDSALYFCASSVGAGDVSGELFFGEGSRLTVL.

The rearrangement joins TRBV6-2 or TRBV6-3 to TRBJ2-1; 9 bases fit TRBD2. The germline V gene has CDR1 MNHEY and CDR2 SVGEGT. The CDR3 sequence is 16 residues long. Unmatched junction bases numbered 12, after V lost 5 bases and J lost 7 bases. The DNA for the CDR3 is TGTGCCAGCAGTCCCCTCCTCGGCGGGGGGGCTAATGAGCAGTTCTTC. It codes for CASSPLLGGGANEQFF.